Sequencing of this T cell receptor beta chain was carried out in a study of T cell responses to AZD1222 COVID-19 vaccine. Whole-study findings and limits: Clonal diversity was possibly underestimated, and the donors were mostly white British, with more females.

V was shortened by 4 bases and J by 5 bases, with 15 bases between the two germline ends. Per germline, CDR1 GTSNPN and CDR2 SVGIG (reference sequence). The CDR3 loop spans 13 amino acids. The table came from immunoSEQ multiplex PCR; TCRdb's copy has only in-frame clones and leaves some out. The sample has roughly 120,000 clones; 88% are singletons. As to this clone: Its specificity is not known.

Source: peripheral blood, taken on day 0 of AZD1222 vaccination. This TCR came from an adult in good health. The chain combines TRBV30 with TRBJ2-7; D may be TRBD1 or TRBD2 (6 bases each). In nucleotides, the CDR3 is TGTGCCTGGACCCCAGACGGGGGCCACGAGCAGTACTTC. Encoded protein: CAWTPDGGHEQYF.